The source of this TCR beta chain is a study of blood T cell repertoires in COVID-19. Study-wide context: COVID-19 samples from acute and convalescent phases originated in the United States, Italy and Spain. T cells, B-cell-depleted T cells, or PBMCs provided the cDNA or gDNA that served as material.

Trimming stripped 6 bases from V and 2 bases from J, with 17 bases between. Per the germline V gene, CDR1 is LNHDA and CDR2 is SQIVND (reference sequence). The CDR3 length is 16 residues. Original processing notes: Reference gene primer amplification gave nucleated cell count estimates. Method: immunoSEQ multiplex PCR; TCRdb's copy keeps in-frame clones and lacks some. The V and J calls and clone size come from that table; D and trimming were worked out from the DNA. The sample lists about 58,000 clones, around 81% seen once, with 4.5% to 6% in the top ten. V is TRBV19 and J is TRBJ1-5, with D unclear. The clonotype originates from a human donor in a cohort sampled during active COVID-19. Specimen: peripheral blood. CDR3 in amino acids: CASRTKRAPGNQPQHF. CDR3 nucleotides: TGTGCCAGTAGAACCAAGAGAGCACCGGGCAATCAGCCCCAGCATTTT.